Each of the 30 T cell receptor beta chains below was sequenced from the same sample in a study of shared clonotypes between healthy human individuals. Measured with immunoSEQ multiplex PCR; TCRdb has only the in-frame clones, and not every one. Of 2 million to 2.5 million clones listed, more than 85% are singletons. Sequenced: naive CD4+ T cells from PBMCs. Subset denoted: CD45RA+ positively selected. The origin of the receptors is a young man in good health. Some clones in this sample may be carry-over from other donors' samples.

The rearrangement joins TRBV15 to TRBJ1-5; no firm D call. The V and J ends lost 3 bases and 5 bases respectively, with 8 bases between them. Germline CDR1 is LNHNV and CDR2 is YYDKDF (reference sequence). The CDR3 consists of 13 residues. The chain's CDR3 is CATSRSTHQPQHF. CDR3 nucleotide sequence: TGTGCCACCAGCAGGAGCACACATCAGCCCCAGCATTTT.

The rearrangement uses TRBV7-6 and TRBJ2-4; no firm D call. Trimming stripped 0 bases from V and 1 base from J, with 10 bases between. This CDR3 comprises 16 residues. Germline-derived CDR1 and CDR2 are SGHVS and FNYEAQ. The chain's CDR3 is CASSLAPQAAKNIQYF. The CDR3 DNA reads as TGTGCCAGCAGCTTAGCGCCCCAGGCGGCCAAAAACATTCAGTACTTC.

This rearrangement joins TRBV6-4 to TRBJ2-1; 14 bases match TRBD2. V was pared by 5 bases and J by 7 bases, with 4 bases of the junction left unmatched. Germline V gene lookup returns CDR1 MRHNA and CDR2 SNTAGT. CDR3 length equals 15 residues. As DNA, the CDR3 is TGTGCCAGCAGTCCACGACTAGCGGGAGGGAATGAGCAGTTCTTC. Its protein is CASSPRLAGGNEQFF.

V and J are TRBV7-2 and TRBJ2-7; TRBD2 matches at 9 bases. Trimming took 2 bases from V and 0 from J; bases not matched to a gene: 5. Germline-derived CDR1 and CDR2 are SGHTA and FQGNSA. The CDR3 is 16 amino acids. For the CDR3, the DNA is TGTGCCAGCAGCTTAACCGGGACTAGCCCCTCCTACGAGCAGTACTTC. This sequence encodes CASSLTGTSPSYEQYF.

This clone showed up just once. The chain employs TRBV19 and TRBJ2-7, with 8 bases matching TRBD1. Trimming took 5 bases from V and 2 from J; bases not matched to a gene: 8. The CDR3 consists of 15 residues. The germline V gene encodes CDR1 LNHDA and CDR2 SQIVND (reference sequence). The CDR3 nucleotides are TGTGCCAGTAGTGATGAGGGGACAGGACCCTACGAGCAGTACTTC. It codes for CASSDEGTGPYEQYF.

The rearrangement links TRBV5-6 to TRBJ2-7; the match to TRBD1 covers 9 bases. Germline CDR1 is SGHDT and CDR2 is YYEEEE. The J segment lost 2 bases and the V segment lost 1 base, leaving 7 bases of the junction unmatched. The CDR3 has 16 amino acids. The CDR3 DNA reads TGTGCCAGCAGCTTGTACCCGGGACAGGGCACCTACGAGCAGTACTTC. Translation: CASSLYPGQGTYEQYF. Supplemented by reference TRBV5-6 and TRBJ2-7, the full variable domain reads DAGVTQSPTHLIKTRGQQVTLRCSPKSGHDTVSWYQQALGQGPQFIFQYYEEEERQRGNFPDRFSGHQFPNYSSELNVNALLLGDSALYLCASSLYPGQGTYEQYFGPGTRLTVT.

The CDR3 DNA follows: TGTGCCAGCAGCTTGGGTCGTGGGACAGGGTCCTACGAGCAGTACTTC. Residues: CASSLGRGTGSYEQYF. The rearrangement joins TRBV11-3 to TRBJ2-7, with 9 nucleotides matching TRBD1. Germline V gene data show CDR1 as SGHNT and CDR2 as YENEEA. V trimming: 3 bases; J trimming: 1 base; junction bases outside the gene matches: 7. This CDR3 region has 16 residues.

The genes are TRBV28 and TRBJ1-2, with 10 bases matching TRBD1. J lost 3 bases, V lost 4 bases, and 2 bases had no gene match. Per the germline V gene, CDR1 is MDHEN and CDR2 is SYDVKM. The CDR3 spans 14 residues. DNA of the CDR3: TGTGCCAGCAGTTCGACAGGGGGCCACTATGGCTACACCTTC. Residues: CASSSTGGHYGYTF.

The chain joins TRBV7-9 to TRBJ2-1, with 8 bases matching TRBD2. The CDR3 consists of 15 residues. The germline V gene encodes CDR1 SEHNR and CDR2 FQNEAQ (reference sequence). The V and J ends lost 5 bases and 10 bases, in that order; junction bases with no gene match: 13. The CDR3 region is CASSLTSGTYQEQFF. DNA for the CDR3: TGTGCCAGCAGCCTTACTAGCGGCACATACCAGGAGCAGTTCTTC. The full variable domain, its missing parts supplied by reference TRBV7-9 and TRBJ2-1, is DTGVSQNPRHKITKRGQNVTFRCDPISEHNRLYWYRQTLGQGPEFLTYFQNEAQLEKSRLLSDRFSAERPKGSFSTLEIQRTEQGDSAMYLCASSLTSGTYQEQFFGPGTRLTVL.

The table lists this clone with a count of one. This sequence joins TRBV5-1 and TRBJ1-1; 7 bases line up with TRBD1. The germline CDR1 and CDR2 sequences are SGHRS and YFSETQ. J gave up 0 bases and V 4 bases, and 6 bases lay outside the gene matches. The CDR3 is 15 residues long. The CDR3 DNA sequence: TGCGCCAGCAGCGAGGGGGCGGGTGTGAACACTGAAGCTTTCTTT. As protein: CASSEGAGVNTEAFF.

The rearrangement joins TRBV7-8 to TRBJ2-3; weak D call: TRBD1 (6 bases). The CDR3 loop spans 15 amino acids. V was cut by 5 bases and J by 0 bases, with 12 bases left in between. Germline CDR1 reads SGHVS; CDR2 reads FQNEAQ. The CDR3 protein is CASSAQGHSTDTQYF. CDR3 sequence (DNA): TGTGCCAGCAGCGCCCAGGGGCATAGCACAGATACGCAGTATTTT.

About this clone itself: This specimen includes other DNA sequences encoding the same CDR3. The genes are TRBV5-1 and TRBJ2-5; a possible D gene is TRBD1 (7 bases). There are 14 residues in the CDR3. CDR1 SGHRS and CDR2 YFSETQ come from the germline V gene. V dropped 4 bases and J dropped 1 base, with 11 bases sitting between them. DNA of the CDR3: TGCGCCAGCAGCGGGGGGACAGTCCAAGAGACCCAGTACTTC. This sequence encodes CASSGGTVQETQYF.

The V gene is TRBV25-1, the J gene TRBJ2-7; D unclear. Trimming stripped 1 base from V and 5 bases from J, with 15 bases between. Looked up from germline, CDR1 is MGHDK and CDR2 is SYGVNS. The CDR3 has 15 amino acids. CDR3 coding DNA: TGTGCCAGCAGTGAATCGTGGGCAGGTTCCCACGAGCAGTACTTC. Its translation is CASSESWAGSHEQYF.

The CDR3 sequence is CASSLGDAAKGQPQHF. The CDR3 DNA reads TGTGCCAGCAGTTTAGGTGACGCGGCTAAAGGTCAGCCCCAGCATTTT. The V gene is TRBV28, the J gene TRBJ1-5; D is unclear. The CDR3 is 16 amino acids. Germline CDR1 is MDHEN and CDR2 is SYDVKM. Trimming shortened V by 2 bases and J by 6 bases, and 17 bases separated the two germline ends.

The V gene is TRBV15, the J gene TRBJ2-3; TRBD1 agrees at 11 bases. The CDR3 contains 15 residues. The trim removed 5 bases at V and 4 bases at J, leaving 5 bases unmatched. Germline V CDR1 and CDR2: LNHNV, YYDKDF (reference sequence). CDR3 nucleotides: TGTGCCACCAGCTCCTGGACAGGGGGCGCAGATACGCAGTATTTT. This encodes CATSSWTGGADTQYF.

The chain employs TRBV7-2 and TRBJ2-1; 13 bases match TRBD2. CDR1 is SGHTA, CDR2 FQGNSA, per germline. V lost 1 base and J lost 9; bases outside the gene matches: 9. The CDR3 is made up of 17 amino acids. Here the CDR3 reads CASSLGTSGGLGTEQFF. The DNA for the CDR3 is TGTGCCAGCAGCTTAGGGACTAGCGGGGGCCTTGGGACTGAGCAGTTCTTC.

The CDR3 protein is CASSGDLRGNTIYF. CDR3 DNA sequence: TGTGCCAGCAGTGGGGACCTTCGGGGTAACACCATATATTTT. This chain joins TRBV2 and TRBJ1-3; D is possibly TRBD1 (5 bases). The germline V gene has CDR1 SNHLY and CDR2 FYNNEI. This CDR3 has 14 residues. V dropped 4 bases and J dropped 7 bases, with 14 bases sitting between them.

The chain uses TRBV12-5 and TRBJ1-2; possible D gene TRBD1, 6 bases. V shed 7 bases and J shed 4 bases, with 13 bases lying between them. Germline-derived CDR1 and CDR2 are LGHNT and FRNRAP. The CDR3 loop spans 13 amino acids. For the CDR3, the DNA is TGTGCTAGTGCCACCGGACAGCTCTATGGCTACACCTTC. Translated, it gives CASATGQLYGYTF.

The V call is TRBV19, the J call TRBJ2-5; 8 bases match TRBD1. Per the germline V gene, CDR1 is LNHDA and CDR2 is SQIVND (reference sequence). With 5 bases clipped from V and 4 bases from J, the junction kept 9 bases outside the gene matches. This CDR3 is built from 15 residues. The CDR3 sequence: CASSPRGQGIETQYF. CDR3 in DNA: TGTGCCAGTAGTCCCCGAGGACAGGGAATAGAGACCCAGTACTTC.

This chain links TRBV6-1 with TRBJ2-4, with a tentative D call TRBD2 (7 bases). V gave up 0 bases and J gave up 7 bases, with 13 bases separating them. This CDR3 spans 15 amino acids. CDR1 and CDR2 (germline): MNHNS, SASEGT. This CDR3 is CASSEAIRGANIQYF. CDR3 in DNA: TGTGCCAGCAGTGAAGCTATTCGGGGGGCGAACATTCAGTACTTC.

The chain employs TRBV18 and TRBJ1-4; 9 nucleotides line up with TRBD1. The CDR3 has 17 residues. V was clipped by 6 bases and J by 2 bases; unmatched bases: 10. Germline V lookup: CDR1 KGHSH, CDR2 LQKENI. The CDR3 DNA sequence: TGTGCCAGCTCGCGAAACAGGGGGCAGGGGACTAATGAAAAACTGTTTTTT. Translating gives CASSRNRGQGTNEKLFF. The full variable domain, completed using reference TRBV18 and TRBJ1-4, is NAGVMQNPRHLVRRRGQEARLRCSPMKGHSHVYWYRQLPEEGLKFMVYLQKENIIDESGMPKERFSAEFPKEGPSILRIQQVVRGDSAAYFCASSRNRGQGTNEKLFFGSGTQLSVL.

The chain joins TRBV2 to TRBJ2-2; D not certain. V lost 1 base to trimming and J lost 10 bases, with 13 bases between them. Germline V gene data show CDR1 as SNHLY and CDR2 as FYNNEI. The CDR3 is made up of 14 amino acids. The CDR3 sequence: CASSEGAPSSELFF. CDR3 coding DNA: TGTGCCAGCAGTGAAGGGGCCCCGTCGTCGGAGCTGTTTTTT.

CDR3 amino acids: CAIKETRLSYNEQFF. DNA of the CDR3: TGTGCCATCAAAGAAACAAGATTGTCGTACAATGAGCAGTTCTTC. This sequence joins TRBV10-3 and TRBJ2-1; no clear D gene. Germline V lookup: CDR1 ENHRY, CDR2 SYGVKD. CDR3 size: 15 residues. V lost 7 bases and J 4 bases, leaving 17 bases between the germline ends.

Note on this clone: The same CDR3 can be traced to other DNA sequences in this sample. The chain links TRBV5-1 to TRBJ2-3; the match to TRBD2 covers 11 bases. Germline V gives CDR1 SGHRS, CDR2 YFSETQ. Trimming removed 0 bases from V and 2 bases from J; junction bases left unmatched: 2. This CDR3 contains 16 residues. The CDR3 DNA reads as TGCGCCAGCAGCTTGGGACTAGCGGGATCCACAGATACGCAGTATTTT. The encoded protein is CASSLGLAGSTDTQYF.

CDR3 amino acids: CSVVKSSYNEQFF. DNA of the CDR3: TGCAGCGTTGTCAAGAGCTCCTACAATGAGCAGTTCTTC. The chain has TRBV29-1 and TRBJ2-1; D not resolved. Germline lookup yields CDR1 SQVTM and CDR2 ANQGSEA. The CDR3 extends over 13 amino acids. V was trimmed by 4 bases and J by 0 bases, leaving 7 bases between them.

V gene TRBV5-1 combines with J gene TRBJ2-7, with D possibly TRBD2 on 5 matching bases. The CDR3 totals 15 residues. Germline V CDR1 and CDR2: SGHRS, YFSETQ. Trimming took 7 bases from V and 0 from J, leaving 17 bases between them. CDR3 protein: CASQRVSGPSYEQYF. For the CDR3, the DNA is TGCGCCAGCCAAAGGGTAAGCGGTCCCTCCTACGAGCAGTACTTC.

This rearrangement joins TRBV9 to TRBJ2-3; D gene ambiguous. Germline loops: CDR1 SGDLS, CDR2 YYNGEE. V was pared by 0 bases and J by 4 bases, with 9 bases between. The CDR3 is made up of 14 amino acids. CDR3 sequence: CASSVAGPSDTQYF. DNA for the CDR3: TGTGCCAGCAGCGTAGCTGGGCCCTCAGATACGCAGTATTTT.

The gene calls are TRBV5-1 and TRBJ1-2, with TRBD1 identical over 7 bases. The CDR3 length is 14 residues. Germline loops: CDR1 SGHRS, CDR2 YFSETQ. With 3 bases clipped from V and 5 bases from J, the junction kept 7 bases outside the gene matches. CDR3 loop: CASSSGTVFYGYTF. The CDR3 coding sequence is TGCGCCAGCAGCTCCGGGACAGTTTTTTATGGCTACACCTTC.

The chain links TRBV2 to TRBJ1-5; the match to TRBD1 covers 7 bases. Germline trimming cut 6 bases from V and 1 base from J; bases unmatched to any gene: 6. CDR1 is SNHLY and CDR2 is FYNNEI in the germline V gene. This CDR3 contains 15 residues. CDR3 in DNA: TGTGCCAGCAGGGGGACAGTTAGAAGCAATCAGCCCCAGCATTTT. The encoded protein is CASRGTVRSNQPQHF.

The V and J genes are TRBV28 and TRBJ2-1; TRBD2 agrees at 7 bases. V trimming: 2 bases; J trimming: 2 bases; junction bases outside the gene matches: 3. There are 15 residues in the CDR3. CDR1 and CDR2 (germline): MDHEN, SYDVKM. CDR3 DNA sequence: TGTGCCAGCAGTTTAGGGAGGGCCGCCTACAATGAGCAGTTCTTC. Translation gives CASSLGRAAYNEQFF.